Following are 5 T cell receptor beta chains from one sample sequenced in a study of post-analysis software for immune sequencing data. Whole-study results and caveats: Compared with controls, patients had more of about 5 TRBV segments, including TRBV5-6, TRBV5-1 and TRBV20-1.

Unique molecular identifiers were present in the TCR beta cDNA libraries. TCRdb analysed the PCR reads with MiXCR anew, one entry per CDR3 protein. The profile covers around 440,000 distinct CDR3 sequences, with under 55% appearing a single time and over 10% taken by the ten largest. These receptors lack a known antigen. Input material: blood. These receptors all come from a girl aged 5 to 17 with multiple sclerosis.

This clonotype appeared a few times. This chain links TRBV7-9 with TRBJ2-5; no clear D. From germline, CDR1 is SEHNR and CDR2 FQNEAQ (reference sequence). The V and J ends lost 5 bases and 5 bases respectively, with 6 bases between them. The length of the CDR3 is 11 residues. This CDR3 reads CASSPWETQYF. The CDR3 bases are TGTGCCAGCAGCCCGTGGGAGACCCAGTACTTC.

The chain employs TRBV20-1 and TRBJ2-5; 9 bases are shared with TRBD2. Germline-derived CDR1 and CDR2 are DFQATT and SNEGSKA (reference sequence). This CDR3 has 16 amino acids. This CDR3 reads CSAPSGRLRLQETQYF. CDR3 DNA sequence: TGCAGCGCCCCAAGCGGGAGGCTTAGACTACAAGAGACCCAGTACTTC.

J is TRBJ1-1 and V is TRBV7-3; weak D call: TRBD1 (5 bases). Germline CDR1 reads SGHTA; CDR2 reads FQGTGA. The CDR3 has 16 amino acids. V lost 0 bases to trimming and J lost 3 bases, with 14 bases between them. CDR3: CASSLTVGLSDTEAFF. In nucleotides, the CDR3 is TGTGCCAGCAGCTTAACTGTGGGGCTTTCTGACACTGAAGCTTTCTTT.

This clonotype was counted between two and nine times. V usage is TRBV18 and J usage is TRBJ2-5; D ambiguous. The germline V and J ends were trimmed by 1 base and 3 bases, with 12 bases remaining between them. The CDR3 totals 15 residues. CDR1 and CDR2 from the germline V gene are KGHSH and LQKENI. The CDR3 reads CASSPLQALEETQYF. CDR3 nucleotide sequence: TGTGCCAGCTCACCACTTCAAGCTTTGGAAGAGACCCAGTACTTC.

This clonotype was found a few times. A much larger clone is a single base away; this may be a read error. Here the CDR3 reads CSAAGQGEDNEQFF. The CDR3 DNA reads TGCAGTGCTGCCGGACAGGGGGAGGACAATGAGCAGTTCTTC. The chain has TRBV20-1 and TRBJ2-1, with TRBD1 matching over 10 bases. CDR1 and CDR2 from the germline V gene are DFQATT and SNEGSKA (reference sequence). This CDR3 comprises 14 residues. J gave up 5 bases and V 5 bases, and 6 bases lay outside the gene matches.